Following are 21 T cell receptor beta chains from one sample sequenced in a study of blood T cell repertoires in COVID-19. Assay: immunoSEQ multiplex PCR; the TCRdb copy retains only in-frame clones and omits some. The repertoire holds approximately 60,000 clones, with roughly 76% as singletons. The specimen sequenced was peripheral blood. Receptors originate from a human donor in a cohort sampled during active COVID-19.

Points on this clone: Other DNA sequences in the same sample also yield this CDR3. This chain connects TRBV5-1 to TRBJ2-5; the match to TRBD2 covers 9 bases. V dropped 5 bases and J dropped 0; count of bases not matched to a gene: 5. The germline gives CDR1 SGHRS, CDR2 YFSETQ. The CDR3 contains 15 residues. The CDR3 region has the DNA TGCGCCAGCAGTAGGTCTAGCGGGGACCAAGAGACCCAGTACTTC. Amino acids: CASSRSSGDQETQYF.

V and J are TRBV28 and TRBJ1-5; possibly TRBD1 for D (6 bases). Germline CDR1 is MDHEN and CDR2 is SYDVKM. The CDR3 loop spans 16 amino acids. Trimming left V 1 base short and J 7 bases short, with 17 bases between. Written as DNA, the CDR3 is TGTGCCAGCAGTTTATCACAGGGCGCTGGGAAACAGCCCCAGCATTTT. Protein sequence: CASSLSQGAGKQPQHF.

This clone appeared a few times. The chain links TRBV18 to TRBJ1-2; 8 bases fit TRBD1. This CDR3 is built from 14 residues. V trimming: 5 bases; J trimming: 8 bases; junction bases outside the gene matches: 10. Germline assignment: CDR1 KGHSH and CDR2 LQKENI. The CDR3 loop is CASSSTRGLRGYTF. CDR3 bases: TGTGCCAGCTCATCAACCAGGGGGCTTCGAGGCTACACCTTC.

V and J are TRBV11-2 and TRBJ1-2; D possibly corresponds to TRBD1 (5 bases). CDR3 size: 13 residues. CDR1 is SGHAT and CDR2 is FQNNGV in the germline V gene. Trimming cost V 5 bases and J 4 bases, with 11 bases left between them. CDR3 coding DNA: TGTGCCAGCAGCCCCGCGGGGGGCTATGGCTACACCTTC. This sequence encodes CASSPAGGYGYTF.

V gene TRBV23-1 combines with J gene TRBJ2-7; D is perhaps TRBD1 (6 bases). TRBV23-1 is an ORF, and what it does is uncertain. Between the trimmed V and J ends, which lost 3 bases and 4 bases, there was a span of 16 bases. CDR3 length: 15 residues. The CDR3 loop reads CASSHHRDNVYEQYF. The DNA for the CDR3 is TGCGCCAGCAGTCACCACCGGGACAACGTGTACGAGCAGTACTTC.

The chain is built from TRBV12-2 and TRBJ2-5; no check of the table's D call, TRBD2, against the DNA was made. TRBV12-2 has pseudogene status. This CDR3 spans 13 amino acids. This CDR3 reads CASRPPIGETQYF. Written as DNA, the CDR3 is TGTGCAAGTCGCCCGCCGATCGGGGAGACCCAGTACTTC.

This clone has a handful of counts. The genes are TRBV7-3 and TRBJ2-3, with TRBD2 identical over 7 bases. Per the germline V gene, CDR1 is SGHTA and CDR2 is FQGTGA. With 1 base clipped from V and 1 base from J, the junction kept 2 bases outside the gene matches. The CDR3 totals 15 residues. CDR3 sequence reads: CASSLRLAGTDTQYF. CDR3 in DNA: TGTGCCAGCAGCTTAAGGCTAGCGGGCACAGATACGCAGTATTTT. Drawing the rest from reference TRBV7-3 and TRBJ2-3, the complete variable domain is GAGVSQTPSNKVTEKGKYVELRCDPISGHTALYWYRQSLGQGPEFLIYFQGTGAADDSGLPNDRFFAVRPEGSVSTLKIQRTERGDSAVYLCASSLRLAGTDTQYFGPGTRLTVL.

This sequence joins TRBV19 and TRBJ1-2, with D possibly being TRBD1 (6 bases). The CDR3 totals 12 residues. Germline values: CDR1 LNHDA, CDR2 SQIVND (reference sequence). V lost 5 bases, J lost 3 bases, and 7 bases lay in between. As DNA, the CDR3 is TGTGCCAGTAGTTCAGGGGACTATGGCTACACCTTC. It is translated as CASSSGDYGYTF.

This clone was counted between two and nine times. This chain links TRBV9 with TRBJ2-2; D is possibly TRBD2 (6 bases). Germline V CDR1 and CDR2: SGDLS, YYNGEE. Trimming cost V 1 base and J 7 bases, with 8 bases left between them. The CDR3 runs 13 residues. CDR3 sequence: CASSVNSGGELFF. The DNA for the CDR3 is TGTGCCAGCAGCGTAAATAGCGGCGGGGAGCTGTTTTTT.

The chain combines TRBV18 with TRBJ1-1; TRBD1 matches 8 bases. This CDR3 contains 12 residues. Germline V gene sequence: CDR1 KGHSH, CDR2 LQKENI. Trimming at V came to 5 bases and at J to 7 bases, leaving 3 bases not matched to a gene. The CDR3 region is CASSGTGGEAFF. Written as DNA, the CDR3 is TGTGCCAGCTCAGGGACAGGAGGTGAAGCTTTCTTT.

The V gene is TRBV30, the J gene TRBJ1-5; 9 bases align to TRBD1. The J segment lost 6 bases and the V segment lost 1 base, leaving 7 bases of the junction unmatched. The CDR3 loop spans 15 amino acids. The V gene's germline CDR1 is GTSNPN and CDR2 SVGIG (reference sequence). The CDR3 DNA reads TGTGCCTGGAGTGAGGGACAGGGAGCAGGTCAGCCCCAGCATTTT. Translating it yields CAWSEGQGAGQPQHF.

The CDR3 region has the DNA TGCAGCGTAGATCCTGGCCCCTCTGGGGCCAACGTCCTGACTTTC. Translating it yields CSVDPGPSGANVLTF. This chain connects TRBV29-1 to TRBJ2-6; no firm D call. Germline CDR1 is SQVTM and CDR2 is ANQGSEA. The length of the CDR3 is 15 residues. V dropped 6 bases and J dropped 0 bases, with 12 bases sitting between them. Full variable domain (remainder filled in from reference TRBV29-1 and TRBJ2-6): SAVISQKPSRDICQRGTSLTIQCQVDSQVTMMFWYRQQPGQSLTLIATANQGSEATYESGFVIDKFPISRPNLTFSTLTVSNMSPEDSSIYLCSVDPGPSGANVLTFGAGSRLTVL.

The chain recombines TRBV7-2 with TRBJ1-5, with D uncertain. The CDR3 sequence is 13 residues long. Germline CDR1 and CDR2: SGHTA and FQGNSA. V lost 5 bases and J lost 8, with 13 bases in between. The CDR3 region has the DNA TGTGCCAGCAGCGCCCGGGGATTGGAGCCCCAGCATTTT. Translating gives CASSARGLEPQHF.

The rearrangement links TRBV5-1 to TRBJ2-5, with 7 bases that match TRBD2. This CDR3 region has 14 residues. V lost 1 base, J lost 3 bases, and 3 bases stayed unmatched. Germline CDR1 and CDR2: SGHRS and YFSETQ. CDR3 amino acids: CASSLSGVEETQYF. The CDR3 DNA reads as TGCGCCAGCAGCTTGAGCGGGGTAGAAGAGACCCAGTACTTC.

The chain joins TRBV13 to TRBJ1-5, with 7 bases aligning to TRBD1. The CDR3 spans 15 residues. The V segment lost 6 bases and the J segment 4 bases; nucleotides outside the gene matches: 9. Germline-derived CDR1 and CDR2 are PRHDT and FYEKMQ (reference sequence). Written as DNA, the CDR3 is TGTGCCAGCAGGCAGGGGACAGTAAAGAATCAGCCCCAGCATTTT. It yields the protein CASRQGTVKNQPQHF.

Judged by abundance, this clone is medium-sized. The chain has TRBV7-2 and TRBJ2-3; D might be TRBD2 (7 bases). From germline, CDR1 is SGHTA and CDR2 FQGNSA. The V end lost 5 bases, the J end lost 4 bases, and 13 bases lay between the germline ends. This CDR3 region has 14 residues. CDR3 nucleotide sequence: TGTGCCAGCAGCGGTGGCGGGGGCCCAGATACGCAGTATTTT. Translating gives CASSGGGGPDTQYF. Together with reference TRBV7-2 and TRBJ2-3, the CDR3 gives the full variable domain: GAGVSQSPSNKVTEKGKDVELRCDPISGHTALYWYRQSLGQGLEFLIYFQGNSAPDKSGLPSDRFSAERTGGSVSTLTIQRTQQEDSAVYLCASSGGGGPDTQYFGPGTRLTVL.

This clone was recorded only once. The chain recombines TRBV5-1 with TRBJ2-7, with a tentative D call TRBD1 (7 bases). Germline CDR1 is SGHRS and CDR2 is YFSETQ. CDR3 size: 14 residues. Trimming took 3 bases from V and 2 from J, leaving 12 bases between them. CDR3 nucleotide sequence: TGCGCCAGCAGCTCGGCAGGGGGGCCCTACGAGCAGTACTTC. It encodes CASSSAGGPYEQYF.

The chain has TRBV5-4 and TRBJ1-1, with TRBD1 matching over 8 bases. CDR3 size: 14 residues. Unmatched junction bases numbered 7, after V lost 4 bases and J lost 5 bases. The germline CDR1 and CDR2 sequences are SGHNT and YYREEE (reference sequence). This chain's CDR3 is CASSGQGPGTEAFF. The CDR3 DNA reads as TGTGCCAGCAGCGGACAGGGACCCGGTACTGAAGCTTTCTTT.

This rearrangement joins TRBV7-9 to TRBJ2-3; 11 nucleotides align to TRBD1. V gave up 5 bases and J gave up 3 bases; unmatched junction bases: 10. This CDR3 is 17 amino acids long. Germline V CDR1 and CDR2: SEHNR, FQNEAQ (reference sequence). The CDR3 bases are TGTGCCAGCAGCCCCGGTGCGGGACAGGGGGGGACAGATACGCAGTATTTT. This encodes CASSPGAGQGGTDTQYF.

This chain connects TRBV7-9 to TRBJ2-5; 7 bases are a match to TRBD2. The junction had 7 bases not matched to a gene; V was cut back by 5 bases and J by 4 bases. Germline V gene lookup returns CDR1 SEHNR and CDR2 FQNEAQ (reference sequence). This CDR3 is built from 14 residues. The CDR3 nucleotides are TGTGCCAGCAGCCAACCAGCGGGGCTAGAGACCCAGTACTTC. As protein: CASSQPAGLETQYF.

This chain uses TRBV21-1 with TRBJ1-5; the DNA was not compared with TRBD1, the D call given in the table. TRBV21-1 is a recognized pseudogene. The CDR3 sequence is 20 residues long. The CDR3 DNA reads as TGTGCCAGCCTCGAAAGTGGCCCGGGACAGGGAGATGAGAACAATCAGCCCCAGCATTTT. Translation gives CASLESGPGQGDENNQPQHF.